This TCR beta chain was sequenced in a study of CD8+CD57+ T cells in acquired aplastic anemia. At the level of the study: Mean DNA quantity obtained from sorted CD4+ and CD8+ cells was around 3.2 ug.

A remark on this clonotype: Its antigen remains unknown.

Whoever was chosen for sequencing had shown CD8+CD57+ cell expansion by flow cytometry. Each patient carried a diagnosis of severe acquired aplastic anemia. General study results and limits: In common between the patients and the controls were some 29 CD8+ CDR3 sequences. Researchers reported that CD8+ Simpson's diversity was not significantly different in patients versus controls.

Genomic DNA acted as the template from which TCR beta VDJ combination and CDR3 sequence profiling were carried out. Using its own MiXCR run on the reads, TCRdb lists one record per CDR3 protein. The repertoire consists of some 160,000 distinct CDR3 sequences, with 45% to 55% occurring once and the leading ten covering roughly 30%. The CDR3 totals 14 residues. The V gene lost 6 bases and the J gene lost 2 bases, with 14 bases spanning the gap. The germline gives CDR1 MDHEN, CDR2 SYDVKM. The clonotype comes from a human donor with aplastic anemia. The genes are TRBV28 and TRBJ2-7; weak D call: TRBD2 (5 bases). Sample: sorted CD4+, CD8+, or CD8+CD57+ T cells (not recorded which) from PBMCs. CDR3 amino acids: CASRLADSPYEQYF. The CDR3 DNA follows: TGTGCCAGCAGGCTCGCGGACTCTCCCTACGAGCAGTACTTC.